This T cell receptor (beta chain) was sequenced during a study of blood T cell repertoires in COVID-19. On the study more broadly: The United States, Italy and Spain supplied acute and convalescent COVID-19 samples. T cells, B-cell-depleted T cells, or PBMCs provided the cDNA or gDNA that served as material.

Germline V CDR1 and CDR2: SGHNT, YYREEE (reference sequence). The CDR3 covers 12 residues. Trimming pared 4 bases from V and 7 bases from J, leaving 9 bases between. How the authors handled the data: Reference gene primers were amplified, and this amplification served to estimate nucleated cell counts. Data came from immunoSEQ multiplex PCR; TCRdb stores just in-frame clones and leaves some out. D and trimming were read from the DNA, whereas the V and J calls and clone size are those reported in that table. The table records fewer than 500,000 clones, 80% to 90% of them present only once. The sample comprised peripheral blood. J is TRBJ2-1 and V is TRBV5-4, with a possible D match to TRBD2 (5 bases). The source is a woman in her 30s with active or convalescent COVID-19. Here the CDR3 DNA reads TGTGCCAGCAGCCCGGGATCAAATGAGCAGTTCTTC. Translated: CASSPGSNEQFF.